This is a list of T cell receptor beta chains from one sample in a study of CD8 T cells in Susac syndrome. TCRdb analysed the immunoSEQ multiplex PCR reads with MiXCR anew, one entry per CDR3 protein. Altogether approximately 100,000 distinct CDR3 sequences are present, approximately 90% being singletons, with the ten largest covering around 0.12%. The specimen was CD8+ T cells from PBMCs. The receptors were gathered from a human donor in good health. The CDR3 runs from the conserved cysteine through the conserved F or W. Fields, in order: CDR3 DNA, CDR3 protein, V gene, D gene, J gene, clone size. The D gene is left open where the match is weak. Size tells how often a clone was seen (once, few, many) or the class of an expanded clone, and some rows leave it out.

cdr3_nt: TGTGCCAGCAGCCCTCGGCCGGGGGGGGCGCATGGCTACACCTTC
cdr3_aa: CASSPRPGGAHGYTF
v_call: TRBV9
d_call: NA
j_call: TRBJ1-2
clone_size: NA

cdr3_nt: TGTGCCACCAGCAGAGATTCCCAGAAAGATACGCAGTATTTT
cdr3_aa: CATSRDSQKDTQYF
v_call: TRBV15
d_call: NA
j_call: TRBJ2-3
clone_size: NA

cdr3_nt: TGTGCCAGCACCACACCGGAGCTCCAGGCGCGACAAGAGACCCAGTACTTC
cdr3_aa: CASTTPELQARQETQYF
v_call: TRBV6-1
d_call: NA
j_call: TRBJ2-5
clone_size: once

cdr3_nt: TGCGCCAGCAGCTCCCCTAGCGGGAGGACCGGGGAGCTGTTTTTT
cdr3_aa: CASSSPSGRTGELFF
v_call: TRBV5-1
d_call: TRBD2
j_call: TRBJ2-2
clone_size: once

cdr3_nt: TGTGCCAGCAGCTTGGACAGGGTGGACTATGGCTACACCTTC
cdr3_aa: CASSLDRVDYGYTF
v_call: TRBV7-9
d_call: TRBD1
j_call: TRBJ1-2
clone_size: NA

cdr3_nt: TGTGCCATCAGACTAGCGGGGGGGTTCACAGATACGCAGTATTTT
cdr3_aa: CAIRLAGGFTDTQYF
v_call: TRBV10-3
d_call: TRBD2
j_call: TRBJ2-3
clone_size: NA

cdr3_nt: TGCAGCGTTGAAGACGTCGGGACCCCGAACACTGAAGCTTTCTTT
cdr3_aa: CSVEDVGTPNTEAFF
v_call: TRBV29-1
d_call: NA
j_call: TRBJ1-1
clone_size: NA

cdr3_nt: TGTGCCAGCAGCCCAGGGGACAGGGAGGGCGATGAGCAGTTCTTC
cdr3_aa: CASSPGDREGDEQFF
v_call: TRBV7-8
d_call: TRBD1
j_call: TRBJ2-1
clone_size: once

cdr3_nt: TGTGCCAGTAGTATAGACCAGGGGCGGGGGACTGAAGCTTTCTTT
cdr3_aa: CASSIDQGRGTEAFF
v_call: TRBV19
d_call: NA
j_call: TRBJ1-1
clone_size: NA

cdr3_nt: TGTGCCAGCAGCCAAGAAAGCTTTGAGGGATACTATGGCTACACCTTC
cdr3_aa: CASSQESFEGYYGYTF
v_call: TRBV3-1
d_call: NA
j_call: TRBJ1-2
clone_size: NA

cdr3_nt: TGCAGCGTTGGAGCGGGACAGGCAGACAATGAGCAGTTCTTC
cdr3_aa: CSVGAGQADNEQFF
v_call: TRBV29-1
d_call: NA
j_call: TRBJ2-1
clone_size: once

cdr3_nt: TGTGCCAGCTCACTTAACAGCGGAAACACCGGGGAGCTGTTTTTT
cdr3_aa: CASSLNSGNTGELFF
v_call: TRBV18
d_call: NA
j_call: TRBJ2-2
clone_size: NA

cdr3_nt: TGTGCCAGCAGCTTCCGGACTAGCGGGAGTTACAATGAGCAGTTCTTC
cdr3_aa: CASSFRTSGSYNEQFF
v_call: TRBV7-2
d_call: TRBD2
j_call: TRBJ2-1
clone_size: NA

cdr3_nt: TGTGCCAGCAGCCAAAGGGATCTGACTAGCGGAAAAGAGACCCAGTACTTC
cdr3_aa: CASSQRDLTSGKETQYF
v_call: TRBV3-1
d_call: TRBD2
j_call: TRBJ2-5
clone_size: NA

cdr3_nt: TGTGCCAGCAGTGCGTCGGCCAGCTCCTACGAGCAGTACTTC
cdr3_aa: CASSASASSYEQYF
v_call: TRBV2
d_call: NA
j_call: TRBJ2-7
clone_size: NA

cdr3_nt: TGTGCCAGCAGCTTAGCCCCGGTTGGAAACCCAGATACGCAGTATTTT
cdr3_aa: CASSLAPVGNPDTQYF
v_call: TRBV7-6
d_call: NA
j_call: TRBJ2-3
clone_size: NA

cdr3_nt: TGTGCCAGCAGCACGGGGGTGTCGGCCGGGGAGCTGTTTTTT
cdr3_aa: CASSTGVSAGELFF
v_call: TRBV7-2
d_call: NA
j_call: TRBJ2-2
clone_size: NA

cdr3_nt: TGTGCCAGCAGCAGGCCCCCGGGAGTCGACTATGGCTACACCTTC
cdr3_aa: CASSRPPGVDYGYTF
v_call: TRBV2
d_call: NA
j_call: TRBJ1-2
clone_size: NA

cdr3_nt: TGCGCCAGCAGCCCTGAACTCGGGACAGGGTATAACGAGCAGTACTTC
cdr3_aa: CASSPELGTGYNEQYF
v_call: TRBV5-1
d_call: TRBD1
j_call: TRBJ2-7
clone_size: NA

cdr3_nt: TGCAGTGCTAGTGTGCGGGACCTAGTCGATGAGCAGTTCTTC
cdr3_aa: CSASVRDLVDEQFF
v_call: TRBV20-1
d_call: NA
j_call: TRBJ2-1
clone_size: NA

cdr3_nt: TGTGCCAGCAGCCAAAGAGGGGACAGGACAAGAGGCTATGGCTACACCTTC
cdr3_aa: CASSQRGDRTRGYGYTF
v_call: TRBV14
d_call: TRBD1
j_call: TRBJ1-2
clone_size: NA

cdr3_nt: TGTGCCAGCAGTTTCCGGGGACAGGGGGCTAACACCGGGGAGCTGTTTTTT
cdr3_aa: CASSFRGQGANTGELFF
v_call: TRBV6-2/TRBV6-3
d_call: TRBD1
j_call: TRBJ2-2
clone_size: NA

cdr3_nt: TGTGCCAGCACCAGAGGGAGTCCGGGCTACACCTTC
cdr3_aa: CASTRGSPGYTF
v_call: TRBV12-3/TRBV12-4
d_call: NA
j_call: TRBJ1-2
clone_size: NA

cdr3_nt: TGCGCCAGCAGCTCGCAGGGTGGTGGCTACACCTTC
cdr3_aa: CASSSQGGGYTF
v_call: TRBV4-1
d_call: NA
j_call: TRBJ1-2
clone_size: NA

cdr3_nt: TGTGCCTGGAGTTTCGGGACAGGAGGGTTTTCACCCCTCCACTTT
cdr3_aa: CAWSFGTGGFSPLHF
v_call: TRBV30
d_call: TRBD1
j_call: TRBJ1-6
clone_size: NA

cdr3_nt: TGTGCCAGCAGTCCCTTACTAGCGGTGGCCCTATACAATGAGCAGTTCTTC
cdr3_aa: CASSPLLAVALYNEQFF
v_call: TRBV2
d_call: TRBD2
j_call: TRBJ2-1
clone_size: NA

cdr3_nt: TGCAGCGTGGGGACGGGGCAGGGCACTTACGAGCAGTACTTC
cdr3_aa: CSVGTGQGTYEQYF
v_call: TRBV29-1
d_call: NA
j_call: TRBJ2-7
clone_size: few

cdr3_nt: TGTGCCAGCAGACTCGACAGGGATACTGAAGCTTTCTTT
cdr3_aa: CASRLDRDTEAFF
v_call: TRBV2
d_call: TRBD1
j_call: TRBJ1-1
clone_size: NA

cdr3_nt: TGTGCTAGTGGTTTGGGCAGGGGGATGCCCCAGCATTTT
cdr3_aa: CASGLGRGMPQHF
v_call: TRBV12-5
d_call: TRBD1
j_call: TRBJ1-5
clone_size: NA

cdr3_nt: TGTGCCAGCAGCGACCGGCTGGGAGGCAATGAGCAGTTCTTC
cdr3_aa: CASSDRLGGNEQFF
v_call: TRBV11-2
d_call: NA
j_call: TRBJ2-1
clone_size: NA

cdr3_nt: TGTGCCAGCAGTTACGGATCGAAGGGGACTGAAGCTTTCTTT
cdr3_aa: CASSYGSKGTEAFF
v_call: TRBV6-5
d_call: NA
j_call: TRBJ1-1
clone_size: NA

cdr3_nt: TGTGCCAGCAGTCCTACAGGGAGCGATCAGCCCCAGCATTTT
cdr3_aa: CASSPTGSDQPQHF
v_call: TRBV9
d_call: NA
j_call: TRBJ1-5
clone_size: NA

cdr3_nt: TGTGCCAGTATCAGTAACACCGGGGAGCTGTTTTTT
cdr3_aa: CASISNTGELFF
v_call: TRBV6-1
d_call: NA
j_call: TRBJ2-2
clone_size: NA

cdr3_nt: TGTGCCAGCATTCTTTCGACTAGCGGGGGAATCACTACGCAGTATTTT
cdr3_aa: CASILSTSGGITTQYF
v_call: TRBV12-3/TRBV12-4
d_call: TRBD2
j_call: TRBJ2-3
clone_size: NA

cdr3_nt: TGTGCCAGCAGTTTGGGCGGCTATACGCAGTATTTT
cdr3_aa: CASSLGGYTQYF
v_call: TRBV28
d_call: NA
j_call: TRBJ2-3
clone_size: NA

cdr3_nt: TGTGCCAGCAGCGCCATAAGCTCCTACAATGAGCAGTTCTTC
cdr3_aa: CASSAISSYNEQFF
v_call: TRBV9
d_call: NA
j_call: TRBJ2-1
clone_size: NA

cdr3_nt: TGTGCCAGCAGCTTAGTGCGATCGGGGGAGTTCTTC
cdr3_aa: CASSLVRSGEFF
v_call: TRBV7-9
d_call: NA
j_call: TRBJ2-1
clone_size: NA

cdr3_nt: TGTGCCAGCAGCAGGGTGGGGTCGACTGAAGCTTTCTTT
cdr3_aa: CASSRVGSTEAFF
v_call: TRBV7-3
d_call: NA
j_call: TRBJ1-1
clone_size: once

cdr3_nt: TGCAGTGCGGGGGTAGAGCAGTATTTT
cdr3_aa: CSAGVEQYF
v_call: TRBV20-1
d_call: NA
j_call: TRBJ2-3
clone_size: NA

cdr3_nt: TGTGCCAGCACCCTAAGCCCGGGCTACGAGCAGTACTTC
cdr3_aa: CASTLSPGYEQYF
v_call: TRBV25-1
d_call: NA
j_call: TRBJ2-7
clone_size: NA

cdr3_nt: TGTGCCAGCAGTCCGCATCAGGGCACCGACCAAGAGACCCAGTACTTC
cdr3_aa: CASSPHQGTDQETQYF
v_call: TRBV12-3/TRBV12-4
d_call: NA
j_call: TRBJ2-5
clone_size: NA

cdr3_nt: TGTGCCAGCAACAGGGCTAACTATGGCTACACCTTC
cdr3_aa: CASNRANYGYTF
v_call: TRBV19
d_call: NA
j_call: TRBJ1-2
clone_size: once

cdr3_nt: TGTGCCAGCAGTCAAAGGGACAGGAGCTCCTACGAGCAGTACTTC
cdr3_aa: CASSQRDRSSYEQYF
v_call: TRBV2
d_call: TRBD1
j_call: TRBJ2-7
clone_size: few

cdr3_nt: TGTGCCAGCAGCTCCCGACAGGGCTCTGAAGCTTTCTTT
cdr3_aa: CASSSRQGSEAFF
v_call: TRBV3-1
d_call: TRBD1
j_call: TRBJ1-1
clone_size: NA

cdr3_nt: TGTGCCAGCAGCCCTGGTCAGCGGGGGGGCCCCGATACGCAGTATTTT
cdr3_aa: CASSPGQRGGPDTQYF
v_call: TRBV4-2
d_call: TRBD2
j_call: TRBJ2-3
clone_size: NA

cdr3_nt: TGCAGCGTTGTGGGGACAGGGGGCCGAGAAGCTTTCTTT
cdr3_aa: CSVVGTGGREAFF
v_call: TRBV29-1
d_call: TRBD1
j_call: TRBJ1-1
clone_size: NA

cdr3_nt: TGTGCCAGCAGCCTAGGGGACAGGGGGGACTATGGCTACACCTTC
cdr3_aa: CASSLGDRGDYGYTF
v_call: TRBV13
d_call: TRBD1
j_call: TRBJ1-2
clone_size: NA